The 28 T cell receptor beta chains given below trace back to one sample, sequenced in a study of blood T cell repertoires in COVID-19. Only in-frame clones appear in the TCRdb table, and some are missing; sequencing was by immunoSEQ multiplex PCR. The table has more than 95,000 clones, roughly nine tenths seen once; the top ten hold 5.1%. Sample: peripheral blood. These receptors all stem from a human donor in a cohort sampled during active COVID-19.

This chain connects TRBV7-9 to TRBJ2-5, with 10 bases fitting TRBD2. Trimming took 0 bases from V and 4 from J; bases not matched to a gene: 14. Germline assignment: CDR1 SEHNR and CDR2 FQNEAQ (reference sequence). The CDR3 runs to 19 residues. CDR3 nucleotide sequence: TGTGCCAGCAGCTTAGCGGGGTCGCTAGCGGGAGCTGTGGGAGAGACCCAGTACTTC. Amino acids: CASSLAGSLAGAVGETQYF.

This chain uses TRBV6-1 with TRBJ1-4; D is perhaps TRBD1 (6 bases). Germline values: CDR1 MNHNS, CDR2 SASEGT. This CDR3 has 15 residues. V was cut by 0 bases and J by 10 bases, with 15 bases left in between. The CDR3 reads CASSEAAGARGKLFF. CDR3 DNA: TGTGCCAGCAGTGAAGCGGCAGGGGCGAGAGGAAAACTGTTTTTT.

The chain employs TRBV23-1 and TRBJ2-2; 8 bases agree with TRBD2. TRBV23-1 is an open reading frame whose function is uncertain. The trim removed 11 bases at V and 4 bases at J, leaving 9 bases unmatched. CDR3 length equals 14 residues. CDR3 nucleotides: TGCGCCGGGTCGGGAGGGCAGAGCACCGGGGAGCTGTTTTTT. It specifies CAGSGGQSTGELFF.

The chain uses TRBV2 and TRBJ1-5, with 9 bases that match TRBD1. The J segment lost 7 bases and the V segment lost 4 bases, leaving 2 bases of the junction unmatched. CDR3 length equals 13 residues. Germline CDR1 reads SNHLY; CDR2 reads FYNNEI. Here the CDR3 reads CASSGTGEQPQHF. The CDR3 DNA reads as TGTGCCAGCAGTGGGACAGGGGAACAGCCCCAGCATTTT.

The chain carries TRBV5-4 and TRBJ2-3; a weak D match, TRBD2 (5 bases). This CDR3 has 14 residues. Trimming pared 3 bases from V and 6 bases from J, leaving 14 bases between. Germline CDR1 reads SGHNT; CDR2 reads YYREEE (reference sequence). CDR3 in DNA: TGTGCCAGCAGCTCAAGGGAGATCCCCGATACGCAGTATTTT. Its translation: CASSSREIPDTQYF.

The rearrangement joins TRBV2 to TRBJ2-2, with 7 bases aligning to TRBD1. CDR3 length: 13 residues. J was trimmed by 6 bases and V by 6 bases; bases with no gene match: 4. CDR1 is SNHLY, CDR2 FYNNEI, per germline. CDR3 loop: CASRQGPPGELFF. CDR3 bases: TGTGCCAGCAGACAGGGGCCCCCCGGGGAGCTGTTTTTT.

For the CDR3, the DNA is TGTGCCAGCTCACCGGGGTCGGGACAATCTGAGCAGTTCTTC. It specifies CASSPGSGQSEQFF. The chain couples TRBV18 to TRBJ2-1; a possible D gene is TRBD1 (6 bases). V shed 3 bases and J shed 9 bases, with 15 bases lying between them. Germline assignment: CDR1 KGHSH and CDR2 LQKENI. This CDR3 is built from 14 residues.

The CDR3: CASSESGRSNQPQHF. DNA of the CDR3: TGTGCCAGCAGTGAATCAGGGCGGAGCAATCAGCCCCAGCATTTT. The rearrangement joins TRBV6-1 to TRBJ1-5; possibly TRBD1 for D (5 bases). Deletions cut 2 bases from V and 1 base from J, with 9 bases between. The CDR3 runs 15 residues. Germline CDR1 and CDR2: MNHNS and SASEGT.

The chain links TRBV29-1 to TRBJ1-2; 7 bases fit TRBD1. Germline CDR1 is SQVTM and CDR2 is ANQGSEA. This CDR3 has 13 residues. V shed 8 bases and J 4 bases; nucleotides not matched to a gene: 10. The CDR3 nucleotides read TGCAGCACCCGGGACAGCGGCGGCTATGGCTACACCTTC. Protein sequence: CSTRDSGGYGYTF.

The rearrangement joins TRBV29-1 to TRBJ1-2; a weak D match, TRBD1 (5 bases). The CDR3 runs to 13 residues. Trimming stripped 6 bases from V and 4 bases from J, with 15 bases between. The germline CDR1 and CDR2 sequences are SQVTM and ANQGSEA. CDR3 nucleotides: TGCAGCGTCGACAGCTTAGGCGGCTATGGCTACACCTTC. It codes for CSVDSLGGYGYTF.

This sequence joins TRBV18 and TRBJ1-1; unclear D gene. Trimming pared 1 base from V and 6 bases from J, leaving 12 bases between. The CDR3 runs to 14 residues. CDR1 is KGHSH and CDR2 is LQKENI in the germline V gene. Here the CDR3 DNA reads TGTGCCAGCTCACCACAGGGAGGGTTCGCTGAAGCTTTCTTT. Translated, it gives CASSPQGGFAEAFF.

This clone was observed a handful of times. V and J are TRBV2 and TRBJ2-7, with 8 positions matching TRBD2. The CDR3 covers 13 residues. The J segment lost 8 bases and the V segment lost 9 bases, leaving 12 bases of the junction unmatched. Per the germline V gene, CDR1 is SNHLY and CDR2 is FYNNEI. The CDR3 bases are TGTGCCAGGGGGGGGGCGGGAGGAATGAAGCAGTACTTC. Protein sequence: CARGGAGGMKQYF.

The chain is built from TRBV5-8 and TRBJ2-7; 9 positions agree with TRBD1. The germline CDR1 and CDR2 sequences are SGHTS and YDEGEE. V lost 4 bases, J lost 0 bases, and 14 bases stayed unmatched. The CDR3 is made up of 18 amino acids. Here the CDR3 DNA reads TGTGCCAGCAGCATCGGGACAGGGCTAGGACTCCTCTCCTACGAGCAGTACTTC. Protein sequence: CASSIGTGLGLLSYEQYF.

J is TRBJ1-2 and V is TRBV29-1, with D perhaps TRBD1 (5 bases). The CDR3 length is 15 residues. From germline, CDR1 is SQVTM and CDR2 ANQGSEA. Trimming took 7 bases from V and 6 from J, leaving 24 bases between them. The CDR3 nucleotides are TGCAGCGCCTATGGAGGGGACCAAGGAGGACATGGCTACACCTTC. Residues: CSAYGGDQGGHGYTF.

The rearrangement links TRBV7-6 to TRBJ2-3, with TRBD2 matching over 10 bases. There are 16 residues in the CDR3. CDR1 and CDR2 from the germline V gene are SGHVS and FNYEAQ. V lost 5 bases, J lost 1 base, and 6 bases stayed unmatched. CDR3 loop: CASSPGLAGGTDTQYF. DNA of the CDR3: TGTGCCAGCAGCCCGGGGCTAGCGGGGGGCACAGATACGCAGTATTTT. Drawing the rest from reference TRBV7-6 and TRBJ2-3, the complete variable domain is GAGVSQSPRYKVTKRGQDVALRCDPISGHVSLYWYRQALGQGPEFLTYFNYEAQQDKSGLPNDRFSAERPEGSISTLTIQRTEQRDSAMYRCASSPGLAGGTDTQYFGPGTRLTVL.

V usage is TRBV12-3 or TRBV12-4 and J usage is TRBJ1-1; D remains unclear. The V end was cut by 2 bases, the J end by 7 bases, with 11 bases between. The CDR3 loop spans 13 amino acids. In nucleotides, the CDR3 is TGTGCCAGCAGTTTAAACCTTTTCAGTGAAGCTTTCTTT. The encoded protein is CASSLNLFSEAFF.

The CDR3 nucleotides are TGTGCCAGTAGTATAGGTGGAAAGCTAGCGGGGAACACCGGGGAGCTGTTTTTT. Amino acids: CASSIGGKLAGNTGELFF. The chain is built from TRBV19 and TRBJ2-2, with TRBD2 identical over 8 bases. Trimming removed 1 base from V and 1 base from J; junction bases left unmatched: 8. Germline assignment: CDR1 LNHDA and CDR2 SQIVND (reference sequence). The CDR3 is 18 residues long.

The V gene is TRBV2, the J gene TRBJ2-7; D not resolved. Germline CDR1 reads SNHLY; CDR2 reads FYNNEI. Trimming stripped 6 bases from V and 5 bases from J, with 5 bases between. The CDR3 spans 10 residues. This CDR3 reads CASRSHEQYF. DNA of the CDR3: TGTGCCAGCAGGTCTCACGAGCAGTACTTC.

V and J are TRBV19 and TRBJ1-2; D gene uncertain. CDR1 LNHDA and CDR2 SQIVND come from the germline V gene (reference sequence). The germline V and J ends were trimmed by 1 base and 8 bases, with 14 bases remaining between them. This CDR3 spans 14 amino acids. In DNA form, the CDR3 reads TGTGCCAGTAGTATAGGAAACAGCTTTCGGGGCTACACCTTC. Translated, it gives CASSIGNSFRGYTF. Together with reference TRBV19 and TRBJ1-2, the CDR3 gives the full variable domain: DGGITQSPKYLFRKEGQNVTLSCEQNLNHDAMYWYRQDPGQGLRLIYYSQIVNDFQKGDIAEGYSVSREKKESFPLTVTSAQKNPTAFYLCASSIGNSFRGYTFGSGTRLTVV.

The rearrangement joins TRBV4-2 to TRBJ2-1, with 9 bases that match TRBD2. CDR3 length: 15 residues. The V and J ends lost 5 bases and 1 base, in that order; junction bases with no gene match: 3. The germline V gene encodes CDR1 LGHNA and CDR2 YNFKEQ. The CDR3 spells CASSYSGRSYNEQFF. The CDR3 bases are TGTGCCAGCAGCTATAGCGGGAGATCCTACAATGAGCAGTTCTTC.

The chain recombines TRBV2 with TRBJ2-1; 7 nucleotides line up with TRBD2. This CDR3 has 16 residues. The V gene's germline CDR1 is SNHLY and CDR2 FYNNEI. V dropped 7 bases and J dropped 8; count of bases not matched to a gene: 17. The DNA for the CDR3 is TGTGCCAGCATGAAAAGCGGGGCTATGATAGCCGATGAGCAGTTCTTC. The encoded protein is CASMKSGAMIADEQFF.

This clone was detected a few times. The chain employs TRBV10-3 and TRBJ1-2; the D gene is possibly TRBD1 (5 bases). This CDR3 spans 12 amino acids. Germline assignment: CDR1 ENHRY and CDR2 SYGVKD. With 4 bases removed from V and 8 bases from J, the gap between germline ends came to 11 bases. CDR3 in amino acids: CAISGTTEGYTF. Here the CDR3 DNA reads TGTGCCATCAGTGGGACAACAGAAGGCTACACCTTC.

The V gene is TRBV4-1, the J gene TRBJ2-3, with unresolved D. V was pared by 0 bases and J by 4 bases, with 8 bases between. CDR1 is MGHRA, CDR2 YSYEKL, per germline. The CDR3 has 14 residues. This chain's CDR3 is CASSQDPLADTQYF. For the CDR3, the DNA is TGCGCCAGCAGCCAAGATCCACTCGCAGATACGCAGTATTTT.

CDR3 in DNA: TGTGCCGGCTCAGGACAGGCTAGGTGGTACACCATATATTTT. It translates to CAGSGQARWYTIYF. The rearrangement uses TRBV3-1 (or the pseudogene TRBV3-2) and TRBJ1-3, with 7 bases aligning to TRBD1. The length of the CDR3 is 14 residues. Germline V gene lookup returns CDR1 LGHDT and CDR2 YNNKEL (reference sequence). Trimming at V came to 11 bases and at J to 8 bases, leaving 15 bases not matched to a gene.

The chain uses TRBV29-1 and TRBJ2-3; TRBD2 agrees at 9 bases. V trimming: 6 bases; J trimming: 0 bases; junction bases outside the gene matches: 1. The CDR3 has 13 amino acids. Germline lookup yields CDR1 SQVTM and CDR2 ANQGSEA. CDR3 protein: CSVSGGSTDTQYF. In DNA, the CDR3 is TGCAGCGTAAGCGGGGGGAGCACAGATACGCAGTATTTT.

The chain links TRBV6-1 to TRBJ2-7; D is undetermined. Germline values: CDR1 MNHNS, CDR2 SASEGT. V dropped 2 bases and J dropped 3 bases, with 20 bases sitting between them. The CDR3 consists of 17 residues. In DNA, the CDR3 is TGTGCCAGCAGTGAACCTCAGTTTCGGGTTAGAGGCTACGAGCAGTACTTC. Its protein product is CASSEPQFRVRGYEQYF.

CDR3 amino acids: CASSLGAGNTIYF. The CDR3, as DNA: TGTGCCAGTAGTTTGGGCGCCGGAAACACCATATATTTT. The V call is TRBV19, the J call TRBJ1-3; no firm D call. Between the trimmed V and J ends, which lost 5 bases and 4 bases, there was a span of 9 bases. This CDR3 is 13 amino acids long. The germline V gene has CDR1 LNHDA and CDR2 SQIVND (reference sequence).

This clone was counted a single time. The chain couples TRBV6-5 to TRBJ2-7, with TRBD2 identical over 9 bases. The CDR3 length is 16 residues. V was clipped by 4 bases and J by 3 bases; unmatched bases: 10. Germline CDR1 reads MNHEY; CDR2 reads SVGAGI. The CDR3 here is CASSWGPAGGHYEQYF. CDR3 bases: TGTGCCAGCAGTTGGGGGCCGGCGGGGGGGCACTACGAGCAGTACTTC.